This entry lists 4 T cell receptor beta chains sequenced from one sample in a study of blood T cell dynamics during melanoma immunotherapy. Specified time point: pre-treatment baseline. Here immunoSEQ multiplex PCR was the method, and the copy in TCRdb shows in-frame clones only, minus some. This table holds some 15,000 clones, approximately 90% found once. The sequences come from blood, collected from a patient treated with checkpoint blockade. The receptor set was obtained from a human donor with melanoma.

CDR3 protein: CASSERAGGSTDTQYF. The DNA of the CDR3 is TGTGCCAGCAGTGAAAGAGCGGGGGGGTCCACAGATACGCAGTATTTT. The V gene is TRBV2, the J gene TRBJ2-3; 10 bases are a match to TRBD2. Looked up from germline, CDR1 is SNHLY and CDR2 is FYNNEI. The CDR3 runs to 16 residues. V lost 2 bases to trimming and J lost 2 bases; unmatched junction nucleotides: 4.

The rearrangement joins TRBV19 to TRBJ2-3; 7 bases fit TRBD1. With V trimmed by 6 bases and J by 1 base, 1 base remained unmatched. The CDR3 covers 13 residues. Germline V gene data show CDR1 as LNHDA and CDR2 as SQIVND (reference sequence). CDR3 nucleotides: TGTGCCAGTAGGGGGACAGGCACAGATACGCAGTATTTT. It is translated as CASRGTGTDTQYF.

The V gene is TRBV5-4, the J gene TRBJ2-3; 9 bases are shared with TRBD1. The CDR3 sequence is 16 residues long. Germline CDR1 and CDR2: SGHNT and YYREEE (reference sequence). J was trimmed by 3 bases and V by 0 bases; bases with no gene match: 5. The CDR3 region is CASSLGNRGQTDTQYF. The CDR3 nucleotides read TGTGCCAGCAGCTTGGGGAACAGGGGGCAAACAGATACGCAGTATTTT.

V gene TRBV5-8 combines with J gene TRBJ2-3, with D uncertain. Trimming removed 2 bases from V and 2 bases from J, with 6 bases in between. CDR1 is SGHTS, CDR2 YDEGEE, per germline. This CDR3 contains 13 residues. The CDR3 region is CASSFQVTDTQYF. DNA for the CDR3: TGTGCCAGCAGCTTCCAGGTCACAGATACGCAGTATTTT.